This TCR beta chain was sequenced in a study of cytomegalovirus exposure and HLA in healthy donors (dated by TCRdb to the late 2010s). In the study overall: An earlier analysis of approximately 590 of the donors reported roughly 270 Gb of sequence data and approximately 110 million unique TCR beta sequences from 150 million to 200 million T cells. Roughly 300 gigabases of sequencing data and around 88 million unique TCR sequences made up an early release that covered some 640 HLA-typed donors. The genetic ancestry cluster associated with self-reported Caucasian donors included about four fifths of the 398 genotyped donors. The study was designed to test whether signatures of past pathogen exposure could be identified by cataloging public T cell receptors. Using immunosequencing, the study profiled T cell repertoires from 666 subjects and related those repertoires to cytomegalovirus serostatus. A separate validation cohort of roughly 130 different subjects was used in addition to the 666-subject first cohort. High-throughput TCR immunosequencing, statistical association of individual TCRs with disease status, and machine learning were combined to predict cytomegalovirus infection status. A later analysis re-examined previously published TCR beta repertoires from hundreds of donors and added high-resolution HLA genotyping to investigate patterns of TCR occurrence. Rather than drawing on any new phenotypic data, the later analysis identified candidate immune exposures from TCR beta sequences and the way those sequences occurred across donors. An earlier analysis of more than 450 of the donors used high-throughput TCR beta sequencing to judge whether each TCR beta V gene segment behaved as functional or pseudogenic. Donor age, sex, ethnicity and CMV serostatus were compiled alongside the repertoire data. A later genetic analysis took genome-wide SNP genotypes for 398 of the 666 donors and used that subset as a discovery cohort. Every repertoire in the discovery cohort had been generated on one and the same sequencing platform. Class I and class II HLA loci were covered by the typing at four-digit resolution. Typing coverage differed by locus: A, B, C, DRB1 and DQB1 were typed in roughly 629-640 donors, DQA1 in 500 to 550, DPA1 in nearly 610, and DPB1 in just under 490. Roughly 5 DR-DQ haplotypes were handled as single units for association and clustering because linkage in the cohort was strong. On average, about 240,000 unique TCR beta nucleotide sequences were sequenced per donor among a few hundred genotyped donors of the cohort, with approximately 18% of those sequences being non-productive.

The cohort comprised several hundred healthy bone marrow donors. All cohort members were sampled while nominally healthy, although unrecorded immune exposures were likely present. The donor tested CMV seropositive and was one of the 289 seropositive cohort members. Each donor provided a peripheral blood sample, and peripheral blood mononuclear cells were used for TCR beta sequencing. The Qiagen DNeasy Blood Extraction Kit was used to extract genomic DNA from the blood cell samples. With respect to this clone: The clone's antigen remains unknown. Qualities for individual bases were not recorded, and no much larger clone is one base off.

The library was obtained by the immunoSEQ multiplex PCR assay. For the multiplex PCR, a mixture combining 60 forward primers for TCR Vbeta segments and 13 reverse primers for TCR Jbeta segments was used. The CDR3 region of rearranged TCR beta genes was amplified from genomic DNA with a multiplex PCR assay. Amplified TCR beta libraries were sequenced as 87-base-pair reads on the Illumina HiSeq System. Per the original workflow: Across the 670 or so repertoires, a later analysis counted some 80 million unique TCR beta chains, some 11 million of which were shared by at least two donors. Raw reads were error-corrected and collapsed into unique sequences with a nearest-neighbor algorithm that merged closely related sequences to remove PCR and sequencing errors. CDR3 sequences were aligned to IMGT reference sequences to assign V, D and J gene segments. Each retained sequence needed at least a six-nucleotide match to both a V gene segment and a J gene segment. A rearrangement was called productive if the CDR3 had no stop codons and remained in frame with V and J, and every other rearrangement was called non-productive. Following IMGT convention, CDR3 was defined as the stretch from the second conserved V-encoded cysteine to the conserved J-encoded phenylalanine. The earlier analysis of 550 to 650 of the donors excluded any sequence lacking an unambiguous match to a single V gene segment. An earlier analysis of 587 of the donors classified V segments as functional when productive rearrangements were above 56.7% and as segregating when the standard deviation between donors was above 5%. A statistical classification framework was developed to diagnose cytomegalovirus status using the catalog of TCR beta chain sequences. In a later analysis, TCR nucleotide sequences were compared against IMGT/GENE-DB human TR gene sequences so that V and J genes could be assigned. A later analysis assigned CDR3 sequences and most-parsimonious VDJ recombination scenarios with the TCRdist pipeline. In a later analysis, each TCR beta chain was defined by its CDR3 amino acid sequence together with its V-gene family, and reads lacking a unique V-gene family were excluded. As a way to deal with suspected cross-contamination and a sequencing artifact, a later analysis dropped hundreds of nucleotide sequences that were highly shared and had low generation probability. For each public chain, a later analysis derived a clonal expansion index from normalized ranks of inferred template counts within each repertoire. Generation probabilities in a later analysis came from a VDJ recombination model fitted to out-of-frame rearrangements, and those results were checked against IGoR. A later analysis scored TCR-TCR, TCR-HLA and TCR-CMV co-occurrence with hypergeometric tests, applying a repertoire-size bias correction to TCR pairs. False discovery rates were estimated in a later analysis by permuting HLA or CMV assignments 20 times. A later analysis grouped co-occurring TCRs with DBSCAN, adding TCRdist sequence similarity when clustering within HLA-allele-positive subsets. Co-occurrence clustering excluded repertoires with fewer than 30,000 or more than 120,000 public chains, plus five with anomalous nucleotide sharing. TCRdb obtained this table from immuneACCESS and retained in-frame rearrangements with V and J assigned. These tables miss some clones; where compared with another copy, unresolved V genes account for less than half of the shortfall, and the remainder is unexplained. V and J calls and clone size are as listed in that table; D and trimming were resolved from the DNA. Within this sample are some 120,000 clones, with roughly 82% of them counted one time only. The biggest ten clones account for just under 3% of the sample.

The investigation overall reported the following: CMV serostatus was the only immune exposure information available for the cohort. A later analysis associated some 17,000 TCR beta sequences with specific HLA alleles at a false discovery rate of 0.05. In a later genetic analysis, fewer N-insertions in productive TCRs were reported among donors in an Asian-associated ancestry cluster than the roughly 700-donor mean. Correlated functional status among segregating V segments might reflect linkage disequilibrium, but an unknown experimental factor could not be ruled out. Most TCR sequences were seen in very few donors, while some public TCRs were found in many individuals. Seventeen rarely observed V segments, including chromosome 9 orphons, were excluded from the earlier analysis of about 610 of the donors because counts were too low. In an earlier analysis of several hundred of the donors, most TCR beta V segments were observed in productive rearrangements about 90% or about 30% of the time, broadly matching IMGT annotations. A later analysis found that TCR association rates varied across HLA loci, with DRB1 alleles showing the most associated TCRs and HLA-C alleles the fewest. Presence/absence analyses assumed roughly uniform sequencing depth across donors, an assumption that may not hold. The study listed 150 to 200 TCR beta chains as associated with cytomegalovirus. A later genetic analysis associated a missense DCLRE1C variant with V-gene and J-gene trimming of TCR beta chains, and an independent cohort replicated the association. According to a later analysis, parvovirus B19, influenza, CMV and Epstein-Barr virus appeared linked to several top co-occurrence clusters. In vitro tests confirmed that a few of the cytomegalovirus-associated TCR beta chains recognize cytomegalovirus antigens. The sequencing pipeline was judged likely to have produced a cluster of highly shared sequence variants as a technical artifact. A later analysis found that HLA-associated TCR beta chains were more clonally expanded and had lower generation probabilities than equally common non-associated chains. A further reported finding was that TCR beta sequences accurately predicted the HLA-A and HLA-B alleles for most subjects in the first cohort. Because some donors lacked HLA typing at each locus, the association tests relied only on the typed subset. This cohort had only TCR beta chains sequenced, and the lack of alpha or paired-chain data limited which features could be detected. A later analysis found that most CMV-associated TCR beta chains appeared HLA-restricted, with HLA associations seemingly driven largely by CMV exposure. Assigning TCR associations to individual alleles was difficult when HLA alleles, especially DR and DQ, strongly co-occurred. The classifier was reported to diagnose cytomegalovirus status with high specificity and sensitivity in both the original and validation cohorts. The authors suggested that the approach could potentially be extended to other disease states and immunological phenotypes.

The receptor comes from a woman aged 40 to 50 in good health and CMV-seropositive. The sequencing input was PBMCs.

At the DNA level, the sequence is TGTGCCAGCAGCTTAGGGAGGGGATTGGTCTCTGGAAACACCATATATTTT. Its product reads: CASSLGRGLVSGNTIYF. This sequence uses TRBV7-8 and TRBJ1-3; 5 matching bases give a weak D call of TRBD1. CDR1 and CDR2, per the germline V gene, are SGHVS and FQNEAQ. The CDR3 contains 17 residues, cysteine and phenylalanine counted. Only CDR3 DNA remains: 51 bases, in frame from the first base. Trimming takes 1 base from V and 0 bases from J, and the germline ends sit 13 bases apart. Where the CDR3 stops, the reference TRBV7-8 and TRBJ1-3 genes take over; the full variable domain is GAGVSQSPRYKVAKRGQDVALRCDPISGHVSLFWYQQALGQGPEFLTYFQNEAQLDKSGLPSDRFFAERPEGSVSTLKIQRTQQEDSAVYLCASSLGRGLVSGNTIYFGEGSWLTVV.